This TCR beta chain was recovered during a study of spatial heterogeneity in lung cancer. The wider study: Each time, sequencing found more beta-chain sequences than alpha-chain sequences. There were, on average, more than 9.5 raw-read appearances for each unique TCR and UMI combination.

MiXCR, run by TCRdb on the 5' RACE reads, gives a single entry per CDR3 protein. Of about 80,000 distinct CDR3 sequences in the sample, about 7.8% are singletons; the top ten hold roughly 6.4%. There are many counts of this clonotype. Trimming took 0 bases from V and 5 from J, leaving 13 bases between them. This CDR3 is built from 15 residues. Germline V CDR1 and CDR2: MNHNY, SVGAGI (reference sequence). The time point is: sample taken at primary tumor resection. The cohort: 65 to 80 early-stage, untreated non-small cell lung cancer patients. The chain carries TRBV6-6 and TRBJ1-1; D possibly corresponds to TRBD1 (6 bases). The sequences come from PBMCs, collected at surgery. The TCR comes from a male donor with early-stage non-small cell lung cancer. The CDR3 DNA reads TGTGCCAGCAGTTACTCGGGGGGCGCAAGGACTGAAGCTTTCTTT. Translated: CASSYSGGARTEAFF.